Listed below are T cell receptor beta chains from one sample, sequenced in a study of metastatic and nonmetastatic thyroid tumors. TCRdb reprocessed the PCR reads via MiXCR. The sample shows over 25,000 clones, around 15% of them seen only once. Sequenced sample: blood. Receptor source: a female donor with papillary thyroid cancer or a benign thyroid nodule (not recorded which). Some clones in this sample may be carry-over from other donors' samples. The CDR3 runs from the conserved cysteine through the conserved F or W. A D gene is named only where the DNA matches it firmly. Size values are once, few and many counts, or a class for expanded clones, and some rows have none.

TRBV7-2	.	TRBJ1-3	many	CASSLAWGLGNTIYF	TGTGCCAGCAGCTTAGCCTGGGGGCTTGGAAACACCATATATTTT
TRBV6-1	TRBD1	TRBJ1-2	many	CASSFTQGAQTGYTF	TGTGCCAGCAGTTTCACACAGGGGGCGCAGACCGGCTACACCTTC
TRBV28	TRBD1	TRBJ1-2	few	CASSLGAGGALGSGYTF	TGTGCCAGCAGTCTTGGGGCAGGGGGCGCCTTGGGTTCTGGCTACACCTTC
TRBV19	.	TRBJ2-3	many	CASSIARGTDTQYF	TGTGCCAGTAGTATCGCACGGGGCACAGATACGCAGTATTTT
TRBV30	.	TRBJ2-6	many	CAGMGLTGANVLTF	TGTGCCGGGATGGGGTTAACGGGGGCCAACGTCCTGACTTTC
TRBV7-8	.	TRBJ2-7	many	CASSFGTAGYEQYF	TGTGCCAGCAGCTTCGGGACAGCGGGCTACGAGCAGTACTTC
TRBV7-2	.	TRBJ2-5	many	CASSSAGYGQETQYF	TGTGCCAGCAGCTCGGCGGGGTACGGACAAGAGACCCAGTACTTC
TRBV20-1	.	TRBJ2-3	many	CSASWDSTQYF	TGCAGTGCTAGCTGGGATAGTACGCAGTATTTT
TRBV19	.	TRBJ2-3	many	CASSSARSTDTQYF	TGTGCCAGTAGTAGTGCGCGGAGCACAGATACGCAGTATTTT
TRBV28	.	TRBJ2-7	few	CASSLFWAYEQYF	TGTGCCAGCAGTTTATTTTGGGCGTACGAGCAGTACTTC
TRBV6-5	.	TRBJ2-7	medium-sized	CASSYGNHYEQYF	TGTGCCAGCAGTTACGGCAACCACTACGAGCAGTACTTC
TRBV27	.	TRBJ1-5	.	CASRPGGPYSNQPRHF	TGTGCCAGCAGACCAGGAGGGCCTTATAGCAATCAGCCCAGGCATTTT
TRBV27	.	TRBJ2-2	many	CASSFTGTGELFF	TGTGCCAGCAGTTTTACAGGGACCGGGGAGCTGTTTTTT
TRBV9	TRBD2	TRBJ2-1	many	CASSSRRGDFSYNEQFF	TGTGCCAGCAGCAGCAGACGGGGGGACTTCTCCTACAATGAGCAGTTCTTC
TRBV7-8	.	TRBJ1-6	many	CASSPEQSSYNSPLHF	TGTGCCAGCAGCCCAGAACAGAGCTCCTATAATTCACCCCTCCACTTT
TRBV5-1	TRBD2	TRBJ2-2	.	CASKRDPNTGELFF	TGCGCCAGCAAGCGGGATCCGAACACCGGGGAGCTGTTTTTT
TRBV7-9	.	TRBJ1-4	many	CASSLNSGEKLFF	TGTGCCAGCAGCTTAAATAGTGGTGAAAAACTGTTTTTT
TRBV19	TRBD2	TRBJ2-1	.	CASKGLAGAIEQFF	TGTGCCAGTAAGGGACTAGCGGGAGCTATTGAGCAGTTCTTC
TRBV6-6	TRBD2	TRBJ2-3	many	CASSYSSAGPGDTQYF	TGTGCCAGCAGTTACTCCTCAGCGGGGCCGGGAGATACGCAGTATTTT
TRBV7-9	.	TRBJ2-3	many	CASSPSPTSDTQYF	TGTGCCAGCAGCCCCTCCCCCACTTCGGATACGCAGTATTTT
TRBV3-1	TRBD1	TRBJ2-1	many	CASSDHRGGNEQFF	TGTGCCAGCAGCGACCACAGGGGTGGCAATGAGCAGTTCTTC
TRBV11-2	.	TRBJ1-1	many	CASSLQLMNTEAFF	TGTGCCAGCAGCTTACAGTTAATGAACACTGAAGCTTTCTTT
TRBV20-1	TRBD2	TRBJ2-7	many	CSARGLAGEVEQYF	TGCAGTGCTAGAGGACTAGCGGGGGAGGTCGAGCAGTACTTC
TRBV7-9	.	TRBJ2-7	.	CASSRGTDSYEQYF	TGTGCCAGCAGCCGAGGGACGGACTCCTACGAGCAGTACTTC
TRBV18	.	TRBJ2-7	many	CASSPGDNPLGEQYF	TGTGCCAGCTCACCAGGGGACAATCCTCTCGGCGAGCAGTACTTC
TRBV20-1	TRBD2	TRBJ2-1	many	CSAPRGGWGEQFF	TGCAGTGCACCCCGGGGGGGGTGGGGGGAGCAGTTCTTC
TRBV18	TRBD1	TRBJ2-2	many	CASSLGQGHTGELFF	TGTGCCAGCTCTCTCGGACAGGGACACACCGGGGAGCTGTTTTTT
TRBV19	.	TRBJ2-5	.	CASSIGDGETQYF	TGTGCCAGTAGTATAGGGGACGGGGAGACCCAGTACTTC
TRBV7-8	.	TRBJ2-2	.	CASSPRYGELFF	TGTGCCAGCAGCCCCCGTTACGGGGAGCTGTTTTTT
TRBV7-3	.	TRBJ2-2	many	CASSSDPLLGNTGELFF	TGTGCCAGCAGCTCTGACCCCCTACTAGGGAACACCGGGGAGCTGTTTTTT
TRBV6-1	TRBD1	TRBJ2-7	.	CAISDLWTGNYEQYF	TGTGCCATCAGTGATTTGTGGACAGGTAACTACGAGCAGTACTTC
TRBV20-1	TRBD2	TRBJ2-1	many	CSARSPGTSGGADNEQFF	TGCAGTGCTCGCAGTCCCGGGACTAGCGGGGGGGCCGATAATGAGCAGTTCTTC
TRBV10-2	.	TRBJ1-4	many	CASVGRRNEKLFF	TGCGCCAGTGTTGGTCGGCGGAATGAAAAACTGTTTTTT
TRBV3-1	.	TRBJ1-1	many	CASSQDRGPPRTEAFF	TGTGCCAGCAGCCAAGACAGGGGACCGCCTAGGACTGAAGCTTTCTTT
TRBV15	.	TRBJ2-7	many	CATSRESISSYEQYF	TGTGCCACCAGCAGAGAATCGATAAGCTCCTACGAGCAGTACTTC
TRBV4-1	TRBD2	TRBJ2-7	many	CASSQASGGSYEQYF	TGCGCCAGCAGCCAAGCCAGCGGGGGCTCCTACGAGCAGTACTTC
TRBV28	.	TRBJ2-1	few	CASSFSELARNEQFF	TGTGCCAGCAGTTTTTCGGAGCTAGCGAGAAATGAGCAGTTCTTC
TRBV4-2	.	TRBJ2-7	many	CASSQEEWARGEQYF	TGTGCCAGCAGCCAAGAAGAGTGGGCCAGGGGCGAGCAGTACTTC
TRBV27	TRBD2	TRBJ2-3	few	CASSTRTSESPDTQYF	TGTGCCAGCAGTACCCGGACTAGCGAGAGTCCAGATACGCAGTATTTT
TRBV4-1	.	TRBJ2-7	many	CASSRPMQGIHEQYF	TGCGCCAGCAGCCGGCCCATGCAGGGCATCCACGAGCAGTACTTC
TRBV5-1	.	TRBJ2-3	many	CASSLVGTRSDTQYF	TGCGCCAGCAGCTTAGTGGGGACAAGGTCGGATACGCAGTATTTT
TRBV11-2	TRBD1	TRBJ1-5	.	CASSLGAGGDYSNQPQHF	TGTGCCAGCAGCTTAGGTGCAGGGGGCGATTATAGCAATCAGCCCCAGCATTTT
TRBV10-3	.	TRBJ2-2	many	CASNRDANTGELFF	TGTGCCAGCAACAGGGACGCGAACACCGGGGAGCTGTTTTTT
TRBV19	.	TRBJ2-3	many	CASSRLDSTDTQYF	TGTGCCAGTAGTCGCCTCGACAGCACAGATACGCAGTATTTT
TRBV7-3	TRBD1	TRBJ2-3	.	CASSLLPRTGKADTQYF	TGTGCCAGCAGCTTATTGCCCCGGACAGGAAAGGCAGATACGCAGTATTTT
TRBV10-1	.	TRBJ2-2	medium-sized	CASSETQGAGASGELFF	TGCGCCAGCAGTGAGACGCAGGGGGCGGGGGCGTCGGGGGAGCTGTTTTTT
TRBV6-9	.	TRBJ1-2	.	CASSYVGGTADLGYTF	TGTGCCAGCAGTTACGTGGGGGGGACTGCCGACCTCGGCTACACCTTC
TRBV12-3/TRBV12-4	.	TRBJ2-1	medium-sized	CASSLTPLEQFF	TGTGCCAGCAGTTTAACGCCACTAGAGCAGTTCTTC
TRBV12-3/TRBV12-4	.	TRBJ1-1	many	CASRETGLYTEAFF	TGTGCCAGCAGAGAGACAGGCCTCTACACTGAAGCTTTCTTT
TRBV9	.	TRBJ1-1	many	CASSAGGSLNTEAFF	TGTGCCAGCAGCGCGGGGGGATCTTTGAACACTGAAGCTTTCTTT
TRBV9	.	TRBJ2-2	many	CASSVGGNTGELFF	TGTGCCAGCAGCGTGGGCGGGAACACCGGGGAGCTGTTTTTT
TRBV20-1	TRBD1	TRBJ1-1	many	CSAYRGGGTEAFF	TGCAGTGCTTACAGGGGCGGAGGGACTGAAGCTTTCTTT
TRBV12-3/TRBV12-4	.	TRBJ1-1	.	CARNPGLSNTEPFF	TGTGCCAGAAATCCGGGACTCTCGAACACTGAACCTTTCTTT